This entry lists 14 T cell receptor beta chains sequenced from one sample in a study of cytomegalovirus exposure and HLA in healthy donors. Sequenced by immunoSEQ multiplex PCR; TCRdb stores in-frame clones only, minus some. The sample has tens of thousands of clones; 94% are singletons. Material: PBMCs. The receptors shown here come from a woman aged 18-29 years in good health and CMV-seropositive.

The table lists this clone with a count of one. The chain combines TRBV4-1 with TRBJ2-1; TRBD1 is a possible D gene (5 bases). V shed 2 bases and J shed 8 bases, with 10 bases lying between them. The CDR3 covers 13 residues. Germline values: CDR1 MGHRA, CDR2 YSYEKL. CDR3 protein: CASSQIRGDEQFF. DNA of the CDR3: TGCGCCAGCAGCCAAATAAGGGGTGATGAGCAGTTCTTC.

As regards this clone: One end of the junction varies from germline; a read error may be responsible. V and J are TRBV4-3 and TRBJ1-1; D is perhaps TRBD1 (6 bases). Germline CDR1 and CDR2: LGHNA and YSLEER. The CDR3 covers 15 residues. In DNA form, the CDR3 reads TGCGCCAGCAGCAAAGACGGGGGGCCTAACACTGAAGCTTTCTTT. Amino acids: CASSKDGGPNTEAFF.

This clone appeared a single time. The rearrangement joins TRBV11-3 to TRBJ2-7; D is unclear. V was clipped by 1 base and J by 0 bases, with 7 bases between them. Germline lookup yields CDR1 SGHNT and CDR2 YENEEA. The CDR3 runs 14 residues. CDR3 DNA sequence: TGTGCCAGCAGCTTAGGGCACAGCTCCTACGAGCAGTACTTC. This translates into CASSLGHSSYEQYF.

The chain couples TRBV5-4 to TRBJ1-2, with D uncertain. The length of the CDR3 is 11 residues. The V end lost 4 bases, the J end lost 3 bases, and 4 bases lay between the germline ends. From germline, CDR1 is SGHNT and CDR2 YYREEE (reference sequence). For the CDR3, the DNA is TGTGCCAGCAGCACGGACTATGGCTACACCTTC. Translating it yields CASSTDYGYTF.

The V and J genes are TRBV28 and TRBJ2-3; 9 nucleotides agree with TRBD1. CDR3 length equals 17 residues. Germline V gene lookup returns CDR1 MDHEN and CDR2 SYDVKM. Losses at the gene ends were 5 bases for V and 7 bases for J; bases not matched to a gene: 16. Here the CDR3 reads CASSPNNPGQGMNTQYF. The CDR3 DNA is TGTGCCAGCAGTCCTAACAACCCGGGACAGGGTATGAATACGCAGTATTTT.

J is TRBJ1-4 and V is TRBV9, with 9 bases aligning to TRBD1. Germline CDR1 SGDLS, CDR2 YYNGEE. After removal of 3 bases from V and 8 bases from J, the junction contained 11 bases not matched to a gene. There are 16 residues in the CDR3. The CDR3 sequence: CASSGLDGQGNEKLFF. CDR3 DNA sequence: TGTGCCAGCAGCGGCCTAGATGGACAGGGGAACGAAAAACTGTTTTTT. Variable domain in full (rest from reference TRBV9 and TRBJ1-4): DSGVTQTPKHLITATGQRVTLRCSPRSGDLSVYWYQQSLDQGLQFLIQYYNGEERAKGNILERFSAQQFPDLHSELNLSSLELGDSALYFCASSGLDGQGNEKLFFGSGTQLSVL.

The chain's CDR3 is CASSLSPGTGGEQYF. The CDR3 nucleotides are TGTGCCAGCAGCCTAAGCCCCGGGACAGGAGGTGAGCAGTACTTC. The rearrangement joins TRBV7-3 to TRBJ2-7; 8 bases are a match to TRBD1. The J segment lost 7 bases and the V segment lost 5 bases, leaving 13 bases of the junction unmatched. Germline V gene data show CDR1 as SGHTA and CDR2 as FQGTGA. This CDR3 region has 15 residues.

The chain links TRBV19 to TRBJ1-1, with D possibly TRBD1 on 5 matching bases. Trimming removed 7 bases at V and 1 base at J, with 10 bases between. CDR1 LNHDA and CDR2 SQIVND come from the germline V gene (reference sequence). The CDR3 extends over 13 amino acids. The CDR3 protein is CASNQQENTEAFF. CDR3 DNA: TGTGCCAGTAACCAACAGGAGAACACTGAAGCTTTCTTT.

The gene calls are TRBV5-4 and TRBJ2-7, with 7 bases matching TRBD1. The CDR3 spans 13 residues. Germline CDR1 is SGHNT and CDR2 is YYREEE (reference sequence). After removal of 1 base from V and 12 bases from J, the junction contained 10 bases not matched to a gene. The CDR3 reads CASSLRDRGHPYF. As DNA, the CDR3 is TGTGCCAGCAGCTTGAGGGATAGGGGGCATCCGTACTTC. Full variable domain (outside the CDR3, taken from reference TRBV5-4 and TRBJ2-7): ETGVTQSPTHLIKTRGQQVTLRCSSQSGHNTVSWYQQALGQGPQFIFQYYREEENGRGNFPPRFSGLQFPNYSSELNVNALELDDSALYLCASSLRDRGHPYFGPGTRLTVT.

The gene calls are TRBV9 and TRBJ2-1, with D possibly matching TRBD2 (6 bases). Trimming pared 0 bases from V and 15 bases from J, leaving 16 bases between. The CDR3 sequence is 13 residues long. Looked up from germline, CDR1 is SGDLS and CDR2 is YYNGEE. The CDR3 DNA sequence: TGTGCCAGCAGCGTAGAGGTTACTAGCTTGCCGTTCTTC. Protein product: CASSVEVTSLPFF.

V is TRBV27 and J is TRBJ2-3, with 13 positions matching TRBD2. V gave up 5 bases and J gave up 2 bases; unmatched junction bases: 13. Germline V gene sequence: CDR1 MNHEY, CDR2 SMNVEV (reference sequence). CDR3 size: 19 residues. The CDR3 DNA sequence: TGTGCCAGCAGTCCCACCCCCCCGGGACTAGCGGGGTACACAGATACGCAGTATTTT. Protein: CASSPTPPGLAGYTDTQYF.

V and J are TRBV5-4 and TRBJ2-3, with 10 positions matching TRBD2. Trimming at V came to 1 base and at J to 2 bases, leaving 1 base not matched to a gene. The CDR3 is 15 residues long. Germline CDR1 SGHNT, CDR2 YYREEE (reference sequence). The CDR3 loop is CASSLLAGDTDTQYF. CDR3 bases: TGTGCCAGCAGCTTGCTAGCGGGGGACACAGATACGCAGTATTTT.

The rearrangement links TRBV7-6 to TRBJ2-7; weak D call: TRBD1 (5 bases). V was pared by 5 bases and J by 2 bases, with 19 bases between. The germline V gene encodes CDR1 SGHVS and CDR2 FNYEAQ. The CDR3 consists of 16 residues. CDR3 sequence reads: CASSLTPQGSTYEQYF. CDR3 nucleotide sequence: TGTGCCAGCAGCCTAACCCCCCAGGGCTCCACCTACGAGCAGTACTTC.

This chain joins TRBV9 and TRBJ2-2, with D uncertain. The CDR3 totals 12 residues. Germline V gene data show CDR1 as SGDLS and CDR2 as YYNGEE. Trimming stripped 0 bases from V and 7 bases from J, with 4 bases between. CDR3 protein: CASSVASGELFF. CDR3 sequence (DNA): TGTGCCAGCAGCGTAGCGAGCGGGGAGCTGTTTTTT.